This passage covers 15 T cell receptor beta chains from one sample sequenced in a study of technical replicates of blood from a few donors (TCRdb year 2017). Library method: the immunoSEQ multiplex PCR assay. TCRdb obtained this table from immuneACCESS and retained in-frame rearrangements with V and J assigned. These tables miss some clones; where compared with another copy, unresolved V genes account for less than half of the shortfall, and the remainder is unexplained. The sample contains more than 65,000 clones, around 94% of them found a single time. In total, the top ten clones hold around 0.25% of the sample. The sequencing sample was made of T cells isolated from PBMCs. These receptor sequences come from a human donor in good health.

The chain couples TRBV6-1 to TRBJ1-5; D unclear. Germline V gives CDR1 MNHNS, CDR2 SASEGT. V was cut by 3 bases and J by 4 bases, with 13 bases left in between. CDR3 length equals 15 residues. The CDR3 loop reads CASSDTAEGNQPQHF. The CDR3 DNA reads as TGTGCCAGCAGTGATACGGCAGAGGGTAATCAGCCCCAGCATTTT.

The chain uses TRBV28 and TRBJ2-7; TRBD2 matches 7 bases. The trim removed 7 bases at V and 3 bases at J, leaving 9 bases unmatched. The CDR3 has 14 residues. Germline CDR1 reads MDHEN; CDR2 reads SYDVKM. This chain's CDR3 is CASMVEGGYYEQYF. For the CDR3, the DNA is TGTGCCAGCATGGTAGAGGGAGGGTACTACGAGCAGTACTTC.

V and J are TRBV6-1 and TRBJ2-5, with 9 bases that match TRBD2. Germline CDR1 reads MNHNS; CDR2 reads SASEGT. V shed 11 bases, J shed 3 bases, and the junction held 10 bases outside the gene matches. The CDR3 extends over 14 amino acids. In nucleotides, the CDR3 is TGTGCCTCCCCGAGGGGCGGGGGGGAAGAGACCCAGTACTTC. Translating gives CASPRGGGEETQYF.

The chain recombines TRBV27 with TRBJ1-5; the match to TRBD1 covers 7 bases. Germline CDR1 and CDR2: MNHEY and SMNVEV (reference sequence). This CDR3 contains 14 residues. V shed 5 bases and J 3 bases; nucleotides not matched to a gene: 4. This CDR3 is CASSPGQPNQPQHF. The CDR3 region has the DNA TGTGCCAGCAGTCCGGGACAGCCCAATCAGCCCCAGCATTTT.

The chain links TRBV19 to TRBJ1-1; the match to TRBD1 covers 11 bases. The CDR3 spans 15 residues. CDR1 is LNHDA and CDR2 is SQIVND in the germline V gene (reference sequence). With V trimmed by 5 bases and J by 3 bases, 5 bases remained unmatched. CDR3 amino acids: CASSQPGQGDTEAFF. CDR3 DNA: TGTGCCAGTAGTCAACCGGGACAGGGGGACACTGAAGCTTTCTTT. Full variable domain (remainder filled in from reference TRBV19 and TRBJ1-1): DGGITQSPKYLFRKEGQNVTLSCEQNLNHDAMYWYRQDPGQGLRLIYYSQIVNDFQKGDIAEGYSVSREKKESFPLTVTSAQKNPTAFYLCASSQPGQGDTEAFFGQGTRLTVV.

This clone has a single count. The DNA of the CDR3 is TGTGCCTGGACTAGCGGGGGACCCACAGATACGCAGTATTTT. This encodes CAWTSGGPTDTQYF. J is TRBJ2-3 and V is TRBV30, with 10 bases identical to TRBD2. With V trimmed by 4 bases and J by 2 bases, 3 bases remained unmatched. The germline gives CDR1 GTSNPN, CDR2 SVGIG (reference sequence). This CDR3 has 14 amino acids. Full variable domain (missing parts from reference TRBV30 and TRBJ2-3): SQTIHQWPATLVQPVGSPLSLECTVEGTSNPNLYWYRQAAGRGLQLLFYSVGIGQISSEVPQNLSASRPQDRQFILSSKKLLLSDSGFYLCAWTSGGPTDTQYFGPGTRLTVL.

This sequence joins TRBV10-3 and TRBJ2-6; D gene unclear. V was trimmed by 7 bases and J by 0 bases, leaving 10 bases between them. The CDR3 spans 15 residues. Germline CDR1 is ENHRY and CDR2 is SYGVKD. This chain's CDR3 is CAIIRSDSGANVLTF. The CDR3 DNA is TGTGCCATCATCCGGAGCGACTCTGGGGCCAACGTCCTGACTTTC.

The CDR3 reads CASSLALAGVTDTQYF. CDR3 DNA: TGCGCCAGCAGCTTGGCCCTAGCGGGAGTTACAGATACGCAGTATTTT. This chain connects TRBV5-1 to TRBJ2-3, with TRBD2 matching 10 bases. The CDR3 is 16 residues long. The J segment lost 3 bases and the V segment lost 0 bases, leaving 4 bases of the junction unmatched. The germline gives CDR1 SGHRS, CDR2 YFSETQ.

This clone was observed a single time. At one of its ends the junction is not consistent with the germline gene, which may arise from a read error. V and J are TRBV30 and TRBJ1-2; no clear D gene. The CDR3 runs to 10 residues. Germline V gene data show CDR1 as GTSNPN and CDR2 as SVGIG (reference sequence). Here the CDR3 DNA reads TGTGCCTGGAGTCCTCCCGTACGGGTCTTC. This translates into CAWSPPVRVF.

V and J are TRBV11-3 and TRBJ2-7; 10 bases agree with TRBD2. Germline trimming cut 5 bases from V and 4 bases from J; bases unmatched to any gene: 14. The germline CDR1 and CDR2 sequences are SGHNT and YENEEA. This CDR3 has 17 amino acids. In DNA form, the CDR3 reads TGTGCCAGCAGCCCAGACTTCGGACTAGCGGCAACATACGAGCAGTACTTC. Encoded protein: CASSPDFGLAATYEQYF.

The V gene is TRBV5-1, the J gene TRBJ1-1; D call uncertain. From germline, CDR1 is SGHRS and CDR2 YFSETQ. The CDR3 is made up of 13 amino acids. Trimming removed 0 bases at V and 6 bases at J, with 9 bases between. For the CDR3, the DNA is TGCGCCAGCAGCTTGGCCTTAGGAGCTGAAGCTTTCTTT. Its protein product is CASSLALGAEAFF. Variable domain in full (rest from reference TRBV5-1 and TRBJ1-1): KAGVTQTPRYLIKTRGQQVTLSCSPISGHRSVSWYQQTPGQGLQFLFEYFSETQRNKGNFPGRFSGRQFSNSRSEMNVSTLELGDSALYLCASSLALGAEAFFGQGTRLTVV.

This chain uses TRBV29-1 with TRBJ1-2, with D possibly TRBD1 on 5 matching bases. The V end was cut by 6 bases, the J end by 5 bases, with 25 bases between. Looked up from germline, CDR1 is SQVTM and CDR2 is ANQGSEA. The CDR3 spans 16 residues. The CDR3 bases are TGCAGCGTCGCGAACTGGGGCCTACATGGTCGGTATGGCTACACCTTC. Encoded protein: CSVANWGLHGRYGYTF.

V gene TRBV19 combines with J gene TRBJ2-7; TRBD1 matches 10 bases. The trim removed 6 bases at V and 7 bases at J, leaving 12 bases unmatched. This CDR3 contains 15 residues. Germline values: CDR1 LNHDA, CDR2 SQIVND (reference sequence). CDR3 DNA: TGTGCCAGTAGCCCTCAATCCGGGACAGGGGTTGAGCAGTACTTC. Translating it yields CASSPQSGTGVEQYF.

The chain is built from TRBV6-5 and TRBJ1-4, with TRBD1 matching over 8 bases. Germline assignment: CDR1 MNHEY and CDR2 SVGAGI. The CDR3 extends over 13 amino acids. CDR3 residues: CVSGGAGYEKLFF. CDR3 DNA sequence: TGTGTTTCAGGGGGCGCGGGGTATGAAAAACTGTTTTTT.

About this clone: The junction shows a germline mismatch at one end, possibly a read error. The J gene is TRBJ2-7, the V gene TRBV14; weak D call: TRBD1 (7 bases). CDR1 and CDR2 (germline): SGHDN, FVKESK. This CDR3 comprises 12 residues. This CDR3 is CASSHDREQRDF. In nucleotides, the CDR3 is TGTGCCAGCAGCCACGACAGGGAACAGCGGGACTTC.